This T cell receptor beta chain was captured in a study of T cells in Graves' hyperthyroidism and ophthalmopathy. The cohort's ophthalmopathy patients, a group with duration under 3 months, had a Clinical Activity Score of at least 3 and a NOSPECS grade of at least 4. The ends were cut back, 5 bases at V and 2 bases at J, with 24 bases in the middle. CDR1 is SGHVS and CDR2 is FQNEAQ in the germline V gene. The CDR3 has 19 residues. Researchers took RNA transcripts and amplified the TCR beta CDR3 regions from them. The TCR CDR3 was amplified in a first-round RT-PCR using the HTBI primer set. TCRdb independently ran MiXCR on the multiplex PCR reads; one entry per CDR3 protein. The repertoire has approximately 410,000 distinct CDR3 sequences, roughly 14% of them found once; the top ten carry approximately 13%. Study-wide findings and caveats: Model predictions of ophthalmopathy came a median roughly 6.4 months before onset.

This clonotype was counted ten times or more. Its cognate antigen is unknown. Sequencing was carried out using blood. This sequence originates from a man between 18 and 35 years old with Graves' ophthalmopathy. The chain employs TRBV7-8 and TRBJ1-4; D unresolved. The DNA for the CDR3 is TGTGCCAGCAGCACGCCAAGGCAGTCGGCGGCTTCCACTAATGAAAAACTGTTTTTT. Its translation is CASSTPRQSAASTNEKLFF.